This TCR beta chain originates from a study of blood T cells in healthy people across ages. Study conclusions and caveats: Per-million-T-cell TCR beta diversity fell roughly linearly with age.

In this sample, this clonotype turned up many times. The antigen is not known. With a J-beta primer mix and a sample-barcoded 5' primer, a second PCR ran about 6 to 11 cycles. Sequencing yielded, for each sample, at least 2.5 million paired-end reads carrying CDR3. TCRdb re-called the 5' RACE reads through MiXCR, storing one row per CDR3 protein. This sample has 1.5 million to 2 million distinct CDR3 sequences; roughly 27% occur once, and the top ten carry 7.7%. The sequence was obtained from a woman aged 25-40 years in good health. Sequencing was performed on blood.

CDR3: CSVVTSGGSYEQYF. CDR3 sequence (DNA): TGCAGCGTGGTAACTAGCGGGGGATCCTACGAGCAGTACTTC. This rearrangement joins TRBV29-1 to TRBJ2-7, with 11 positions matching TRBD2. This CDR3 has 14 residues. Germline CDR1 SQVTM, CDR2 ANQGSEA. The V segment lost 6 bases and the J segment 1 base; nucleotides outside the gene matches: 5.